This note documents a single T cell receptor beta chain sequence. The antigen remains unidentified. Sequencing used immunoSEQ multiplex PCR; TCRdb keeps in-frame clones, though not all of them. Of fewer than 400,000 clones in the sample, approximately 85% were seen once. The data were taken from a study of cytomegalovirus exposure and HLA in healthy donors. The donors were members of the validation cohort comprising about 120 subjects, separate from the roughly 670-subject first cohort. Broader study findings: Cytomegalovirus association was assigned to over 150 TCR beta chains. Clusters of TCRs from the first cohort tended to co-occur in the 120 or so validation repertoires (as a later analysis found).

V gave up 4 bases and J gave up 5 bases; unmatched junction bases: 5. Germline loops: CDR1 SGHRS, CDR2 YFSETQ. This CDR3 has 14 residues. This sequence was found in a man aged 30 to 45 in good health and CMV-seronegative. Sequenced input: PBMCs. The V and J genes are TRBV5-1 and TRBJ1-4, with 7 positions matching TRBD1. CDR3 sequence reads: CASSRWTGNEKLFF. The CDR3 DNA follows: TGCGCCAGCAGCAGATGGACAGGAAATGAAAAACTGTTTTTT. Drawing the rest from reference TRBV5-1 and TRBJ1-4, the complete variable domain is KAGVTQTPRYLIKTRGQQVTLSCSPISGHRSVSWYQQTPGQGLQFLFEYFSETQRNKGNFPGRFSGRQFSNSRSEMNVSTLELGDSALYLCASSRWTGNEKLFFGSGTQLSVL.